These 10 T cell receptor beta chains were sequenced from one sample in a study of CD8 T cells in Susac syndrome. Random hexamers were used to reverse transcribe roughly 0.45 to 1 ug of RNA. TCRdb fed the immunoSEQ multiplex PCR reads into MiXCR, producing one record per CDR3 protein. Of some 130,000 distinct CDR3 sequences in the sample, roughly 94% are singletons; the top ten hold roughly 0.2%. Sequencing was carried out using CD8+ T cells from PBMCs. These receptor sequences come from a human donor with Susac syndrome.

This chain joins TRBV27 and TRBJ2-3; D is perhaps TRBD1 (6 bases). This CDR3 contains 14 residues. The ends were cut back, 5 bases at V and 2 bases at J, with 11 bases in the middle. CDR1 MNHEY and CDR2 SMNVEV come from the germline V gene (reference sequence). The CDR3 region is CASSPDSVTDTQYF. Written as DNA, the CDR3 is TGTGCCAGCAGTCCGGACAGTGTCACAGATACGCAGTATTTT.

The CDR3 loop reads CASSYSGGRGANVLTF. In nucleotides, the CDR3 is TGTGCCAGCAGTTACTCGGGAGGGCGTGGGGCCAACGTCCTGACTTTC. The rearrangement joins TRBV6-5 to TRBJ2-6; TRBD2 matches 7 bases. The ends lost 0 bases at V and 3 bases at J; junction bases unmatched: 2. This CDR3 is 16 amino acids long. From germline, CDR1 is MNHEY and CDR2 SVGAGI.

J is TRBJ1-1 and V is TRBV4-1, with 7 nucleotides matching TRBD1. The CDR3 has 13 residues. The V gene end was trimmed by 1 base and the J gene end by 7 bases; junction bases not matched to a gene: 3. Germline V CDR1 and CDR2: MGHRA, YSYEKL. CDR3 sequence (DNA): TGCGCCAGCAGCCAAGGGACAGGAGGTGAAGCTTTCTTT. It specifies CASSQGTGGEAFF.

The chain's CDR3 is CASSRPSGSLDPDTQYF. The CDR3 DNA follows: TGTGCCAGCAGTCGACCTAGCGGGAGTCTCGACCCGGATACGCAGTATTTT. The chain links TRBV13 to TRBJ2-3; 10 nucleotides agree with TRBD2. The V gene end was trimmed by 6 bases and the J gene end by 6 bases; junction bases not matched to a gene: 15. This CDR3 has 17 residues. Germline V gives CDR1 PRHDT, CDR2 FYEKMQ (reference sequence).

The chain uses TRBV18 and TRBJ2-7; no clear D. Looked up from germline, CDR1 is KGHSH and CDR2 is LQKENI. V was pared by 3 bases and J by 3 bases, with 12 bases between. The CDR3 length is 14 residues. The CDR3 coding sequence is TGTGCCAGCTCACCTCCGACTGGCTTCTACGAGCAGTACTTC. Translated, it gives CASSPPTGFYEQYF.

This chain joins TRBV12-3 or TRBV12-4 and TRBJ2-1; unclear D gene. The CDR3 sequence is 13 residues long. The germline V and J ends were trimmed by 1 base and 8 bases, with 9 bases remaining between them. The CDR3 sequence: CASSLVEADEQFF. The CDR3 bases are TGTGCCAGCAGTTTAGTAGAGGCCGATGAGCAGTTCTTC.

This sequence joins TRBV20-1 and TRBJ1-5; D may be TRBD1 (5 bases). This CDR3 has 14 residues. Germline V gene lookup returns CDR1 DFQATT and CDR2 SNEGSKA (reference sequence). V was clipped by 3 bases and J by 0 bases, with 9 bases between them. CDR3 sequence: CSASSGDSNQPQHF. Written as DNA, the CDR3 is TGCAGTGCTAGTTCGGGGGATAGCAATCAGCCCCAGCATTTT.

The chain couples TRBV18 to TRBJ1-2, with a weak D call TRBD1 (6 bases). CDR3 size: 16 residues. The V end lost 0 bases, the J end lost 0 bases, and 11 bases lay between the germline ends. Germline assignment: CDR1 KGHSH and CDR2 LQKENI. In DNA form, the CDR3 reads TGTGCCAGCTCACCACCCCCCCGGGGGCCTAACTATGGCTACACCTTC. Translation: CASSPPPRGPNYGYTF.

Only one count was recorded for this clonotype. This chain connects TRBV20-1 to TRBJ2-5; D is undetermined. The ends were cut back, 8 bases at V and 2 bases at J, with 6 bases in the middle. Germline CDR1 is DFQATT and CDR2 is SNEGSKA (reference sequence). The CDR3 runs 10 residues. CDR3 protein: CSPWQETQYF. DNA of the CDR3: TGCAGTCCGTGGCAAGAGACCCAGTACTTC.

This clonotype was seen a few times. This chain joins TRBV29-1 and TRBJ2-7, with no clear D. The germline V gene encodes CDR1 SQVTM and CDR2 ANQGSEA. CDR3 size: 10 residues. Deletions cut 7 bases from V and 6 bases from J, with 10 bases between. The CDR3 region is CSARASEQYF. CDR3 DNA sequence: TGCAGCGCCCGTGCCTCCGAGCAGTACTTC.